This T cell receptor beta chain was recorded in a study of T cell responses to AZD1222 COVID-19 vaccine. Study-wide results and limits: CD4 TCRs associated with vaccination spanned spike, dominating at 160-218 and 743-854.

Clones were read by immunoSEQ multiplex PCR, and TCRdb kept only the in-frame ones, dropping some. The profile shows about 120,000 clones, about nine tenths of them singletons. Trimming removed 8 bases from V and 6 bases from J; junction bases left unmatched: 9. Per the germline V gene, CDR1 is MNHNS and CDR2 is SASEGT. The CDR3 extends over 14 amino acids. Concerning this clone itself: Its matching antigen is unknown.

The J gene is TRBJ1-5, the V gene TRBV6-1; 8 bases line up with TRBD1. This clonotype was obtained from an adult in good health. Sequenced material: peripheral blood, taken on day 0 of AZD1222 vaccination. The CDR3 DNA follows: TGTGCCAGCTCCGGCGGACAGGGTAGTCAGCCCCAGCATTTT. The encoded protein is CASSGGQGSQPQHF.